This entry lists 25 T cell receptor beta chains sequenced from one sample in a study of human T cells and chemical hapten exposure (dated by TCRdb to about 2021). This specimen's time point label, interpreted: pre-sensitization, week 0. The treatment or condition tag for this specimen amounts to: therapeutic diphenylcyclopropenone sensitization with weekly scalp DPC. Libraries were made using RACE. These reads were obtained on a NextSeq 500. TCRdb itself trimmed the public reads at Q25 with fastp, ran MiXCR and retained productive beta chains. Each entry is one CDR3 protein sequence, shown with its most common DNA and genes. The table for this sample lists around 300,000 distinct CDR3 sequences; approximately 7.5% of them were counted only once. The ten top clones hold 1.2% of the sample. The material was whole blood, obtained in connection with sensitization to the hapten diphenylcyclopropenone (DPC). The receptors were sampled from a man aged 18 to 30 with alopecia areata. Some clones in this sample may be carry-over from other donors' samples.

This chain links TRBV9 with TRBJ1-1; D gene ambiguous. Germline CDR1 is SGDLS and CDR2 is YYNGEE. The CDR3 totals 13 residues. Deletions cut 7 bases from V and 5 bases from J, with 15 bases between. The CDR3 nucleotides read TGTGCCAGCGGGAGGCCTGGAGGTACTGAAGCTTTCTTT. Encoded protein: CASGRPGGTEAFF.

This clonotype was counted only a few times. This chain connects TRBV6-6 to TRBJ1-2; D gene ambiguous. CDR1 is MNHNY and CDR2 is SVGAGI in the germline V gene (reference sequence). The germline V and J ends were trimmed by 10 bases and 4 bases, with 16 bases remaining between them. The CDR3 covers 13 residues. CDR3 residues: CATQQRVGYGYTF. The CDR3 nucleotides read TGTGCCACCCAGCAGCGGGTTGGCTATGGCTACACCTTC.

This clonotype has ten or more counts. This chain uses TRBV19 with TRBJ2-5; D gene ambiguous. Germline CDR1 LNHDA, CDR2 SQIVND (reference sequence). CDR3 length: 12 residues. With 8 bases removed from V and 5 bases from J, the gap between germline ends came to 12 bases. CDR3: CASRQSGETQYF. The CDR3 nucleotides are TGTGCCAGTCGCCAGTCTGGGGAGACCCAGTACTTC.

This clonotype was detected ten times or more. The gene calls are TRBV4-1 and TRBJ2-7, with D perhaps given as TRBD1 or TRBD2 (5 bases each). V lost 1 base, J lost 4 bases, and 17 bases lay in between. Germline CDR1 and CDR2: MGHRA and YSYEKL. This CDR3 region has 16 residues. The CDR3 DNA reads TGCGCCAGCAGCCAAGGGGACCCGAGACTCCGATACGAGCAGTACTTC. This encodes CASSQGDPRLRYEQYF.

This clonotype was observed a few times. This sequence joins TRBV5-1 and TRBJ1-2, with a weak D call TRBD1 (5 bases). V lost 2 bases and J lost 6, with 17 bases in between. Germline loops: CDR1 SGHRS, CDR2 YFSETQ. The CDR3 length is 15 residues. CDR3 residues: CASSFEGRVNDGYTF. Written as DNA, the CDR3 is TGCGCCAGCAGCTTTGAGGGGAGGGTAAACGATGGCTACACCTTC.

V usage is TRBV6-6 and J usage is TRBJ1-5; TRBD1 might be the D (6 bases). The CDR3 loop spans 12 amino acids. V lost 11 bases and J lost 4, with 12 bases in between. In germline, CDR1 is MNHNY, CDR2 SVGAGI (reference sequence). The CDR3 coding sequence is TGTGCCGGAGGGACACGTAATCAGCCCCAGCATTTT. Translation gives CAGGTRNQPQHF.

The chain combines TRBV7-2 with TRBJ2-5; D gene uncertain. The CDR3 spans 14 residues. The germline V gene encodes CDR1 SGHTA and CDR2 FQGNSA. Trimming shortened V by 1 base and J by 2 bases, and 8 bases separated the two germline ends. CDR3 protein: CASSLGKYQETQYF. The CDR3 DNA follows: TGTGCCAGCAGCTTAGGCAAATATCAAGAGACCCAGTACTTC.

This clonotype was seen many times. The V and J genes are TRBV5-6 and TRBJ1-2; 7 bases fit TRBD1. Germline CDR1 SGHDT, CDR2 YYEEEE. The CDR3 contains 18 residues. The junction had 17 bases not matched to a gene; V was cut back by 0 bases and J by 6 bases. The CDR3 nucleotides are TGTGCCAGCAGCTTGGAACCTCGAACGGACAGGTTCTCTGATGGCTACACCTTC. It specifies CASSLEPRTDRFSDGYTF.

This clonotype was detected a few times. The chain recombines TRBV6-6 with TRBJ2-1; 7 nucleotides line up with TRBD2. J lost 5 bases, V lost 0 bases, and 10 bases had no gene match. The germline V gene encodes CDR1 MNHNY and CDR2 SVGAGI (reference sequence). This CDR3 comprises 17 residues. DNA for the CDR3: TGTGCCAGCAGTTACTCGCCCCCCCAGCGGGGAAACAATGAGCAGTTCTTC. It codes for CASSYSPPQRGNNEQFF.

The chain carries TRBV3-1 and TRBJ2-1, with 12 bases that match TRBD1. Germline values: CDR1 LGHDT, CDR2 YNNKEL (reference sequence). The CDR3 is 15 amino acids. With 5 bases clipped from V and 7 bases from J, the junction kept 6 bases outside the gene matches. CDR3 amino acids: CASSFRDRGLNEQFF. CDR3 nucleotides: TGTGCCAGCAGCTTCCGGGACAGGGGGCTAAATGAGCAGTTCTTC.

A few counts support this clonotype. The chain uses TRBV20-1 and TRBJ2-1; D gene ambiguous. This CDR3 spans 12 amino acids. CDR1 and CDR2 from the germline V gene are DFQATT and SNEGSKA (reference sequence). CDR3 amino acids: CKASSSYNEQFF. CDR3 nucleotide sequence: TGCAAGGCATCTAGCTCCTACAATGAGCAGTTCTTC.

The CDR3 DNA follows: TGTGCCAGCAGCCGGAATACAGGGGACGGCACCGGGGAGCTGTTTTTT. Protein: CASSRNTGDGTGELFF. The chain employs TRBV14 and TRBJ2-2; 7 bases are shared with TRBD1. CDR1 SGHDN and CDR2 FVKESK come from the germline V gene. With 4 bases clipped from V and 4 bases from J, the junction kept 9 bases outside the gene matches. The CDR3 runs to 16 residues.

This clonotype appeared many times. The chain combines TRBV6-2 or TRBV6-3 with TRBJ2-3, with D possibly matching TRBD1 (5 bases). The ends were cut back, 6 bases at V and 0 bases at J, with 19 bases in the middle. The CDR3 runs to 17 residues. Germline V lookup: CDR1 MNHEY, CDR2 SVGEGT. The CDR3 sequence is CASRDPPSTVSTDTQYF. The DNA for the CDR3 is TGTGCCAGCAGAGATCCCCCCTCGACAGTGAGCACAGATACGCAGTATTTT.

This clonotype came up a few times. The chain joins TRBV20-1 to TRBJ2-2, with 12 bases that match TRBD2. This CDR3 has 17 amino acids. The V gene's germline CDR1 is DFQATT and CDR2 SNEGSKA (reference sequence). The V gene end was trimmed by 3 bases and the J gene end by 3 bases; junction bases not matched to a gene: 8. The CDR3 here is CSARILAGGMHTGELFF. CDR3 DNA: TGCAGTGCTAGGATACTAGCGGGGGGCATGCACACCGGGGAGCTGTTTTTT.

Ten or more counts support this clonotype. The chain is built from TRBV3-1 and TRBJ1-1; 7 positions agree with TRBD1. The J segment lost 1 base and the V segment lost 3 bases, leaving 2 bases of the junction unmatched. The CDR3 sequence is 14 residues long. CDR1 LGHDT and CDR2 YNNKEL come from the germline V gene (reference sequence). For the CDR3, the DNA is TGTGCCAGCAGCCACCGGGACAGGAACACTGAAGCTTTCTTT. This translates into CASSHRDRNTEAFF.

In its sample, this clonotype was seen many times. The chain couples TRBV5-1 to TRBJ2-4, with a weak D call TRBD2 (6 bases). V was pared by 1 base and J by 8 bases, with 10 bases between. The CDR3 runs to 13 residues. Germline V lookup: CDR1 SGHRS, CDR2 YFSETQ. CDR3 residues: CASSLSGGDIQYF. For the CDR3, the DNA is TGCGCCAGCAGCTTGTCCGGGGGTGACATTCAGTACTTC.

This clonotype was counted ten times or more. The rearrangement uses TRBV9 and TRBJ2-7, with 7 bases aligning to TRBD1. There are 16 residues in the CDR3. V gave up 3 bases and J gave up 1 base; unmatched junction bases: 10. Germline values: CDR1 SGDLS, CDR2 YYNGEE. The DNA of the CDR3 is TGTGCCAGCAGCGCCGAAACAGGGGCCTTTTCCTACGAGCAGTACTTC. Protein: CASSAETGAFSYEQYF. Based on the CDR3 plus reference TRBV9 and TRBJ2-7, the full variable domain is DSGVTQTPKHLITATGQRVTLRCSPRSGDLSVYWYQQSLDQGLQFLIQYYNGEERAKGNILERFSAQQFPDLHSELNLSSLELGDSALYFCASSAETGAFSYEQYFGPGTRLTVT.

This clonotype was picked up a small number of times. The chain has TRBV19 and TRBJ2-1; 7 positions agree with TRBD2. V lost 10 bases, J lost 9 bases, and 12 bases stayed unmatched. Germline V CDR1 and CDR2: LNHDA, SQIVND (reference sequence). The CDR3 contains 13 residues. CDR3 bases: TGTGCCATTTCTTTGGGAGGGGCCGGTGAGCAGTTCTTC. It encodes CAISLGGAGEQFF.

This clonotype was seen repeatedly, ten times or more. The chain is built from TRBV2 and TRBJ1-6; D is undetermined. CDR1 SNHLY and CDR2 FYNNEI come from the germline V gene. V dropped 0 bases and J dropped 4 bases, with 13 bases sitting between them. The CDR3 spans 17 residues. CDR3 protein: CASSEARASAYNSPLHF. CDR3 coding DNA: TGTGCCAGCAGTGAAGCTCGGGCGTCAGCATATAATTCACCCCTCCACTTT.

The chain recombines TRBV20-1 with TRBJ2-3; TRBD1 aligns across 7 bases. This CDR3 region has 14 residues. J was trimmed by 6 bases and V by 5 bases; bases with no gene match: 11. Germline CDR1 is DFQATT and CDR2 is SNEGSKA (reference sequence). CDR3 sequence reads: CSAWTGPLRDTQYF. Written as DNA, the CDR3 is TGCAGTGCTTGGACAGGCCCGCTGCGCGATACGCAGTATTTT.

CDR3 DNA sequence: TGTGCCAGCAGTCCCCTGGGGATCGCGAACACCGGGGAGCTGTTTTTT. This encodes CASSPLGIANTGELFF. The V gene is TRBV12-3 or TRBV12-4, the J gene TRBJ2-2; D remains ambiguous. With 5 bases removed from V and 0 bases from J, the gap between germline ends came to 13 bases. The CDR3 has 16 amino acids.

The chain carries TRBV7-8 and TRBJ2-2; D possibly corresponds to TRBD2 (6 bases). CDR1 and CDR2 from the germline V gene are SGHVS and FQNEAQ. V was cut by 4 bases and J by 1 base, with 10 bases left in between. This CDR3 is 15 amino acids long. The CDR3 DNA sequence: TGTGCCAGCAGCTCCGGGACTTTGAACACCGGGGAGCTGTTTTTT. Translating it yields CASSSGTLNTGELFF.

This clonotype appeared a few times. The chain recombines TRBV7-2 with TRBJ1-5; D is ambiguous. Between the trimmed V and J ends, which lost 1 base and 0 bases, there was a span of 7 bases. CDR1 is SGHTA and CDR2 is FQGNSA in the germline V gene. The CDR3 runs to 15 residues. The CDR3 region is CASSLGPHSNQPQHF. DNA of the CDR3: TGTGCCAGCAGCTTAGGCCCTCATAGCAATCAGCCCCAGCATTTT.

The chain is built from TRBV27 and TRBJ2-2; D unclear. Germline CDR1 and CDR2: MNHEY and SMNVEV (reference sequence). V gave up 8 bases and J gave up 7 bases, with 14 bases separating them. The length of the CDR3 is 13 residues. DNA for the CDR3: TGTGCCAGCTCCCCCCGGGTCGGCGGGGAGCTGTTTTTT. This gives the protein CASSPRVGGELFF.

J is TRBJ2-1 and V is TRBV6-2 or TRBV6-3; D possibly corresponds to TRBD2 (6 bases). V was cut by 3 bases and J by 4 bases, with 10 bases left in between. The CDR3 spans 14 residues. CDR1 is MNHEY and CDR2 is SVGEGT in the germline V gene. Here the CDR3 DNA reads TGTGCCAGCAGTTATCGCGGGGTATACAATGAGCAGTTCTTC. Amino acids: CASSYRGVYNEQFF.